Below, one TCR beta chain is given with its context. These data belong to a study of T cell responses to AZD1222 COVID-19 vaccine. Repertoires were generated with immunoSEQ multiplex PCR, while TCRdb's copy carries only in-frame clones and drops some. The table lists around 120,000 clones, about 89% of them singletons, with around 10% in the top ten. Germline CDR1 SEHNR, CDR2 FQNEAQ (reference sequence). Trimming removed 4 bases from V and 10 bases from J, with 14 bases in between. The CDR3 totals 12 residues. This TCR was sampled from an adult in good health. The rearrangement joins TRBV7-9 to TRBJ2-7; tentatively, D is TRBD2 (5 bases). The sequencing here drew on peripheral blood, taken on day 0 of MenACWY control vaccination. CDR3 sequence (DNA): TGTGCCAGCAGCTACGCCGCCGGGGATCAGTACTTC. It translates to CASSYAAGDQYF.